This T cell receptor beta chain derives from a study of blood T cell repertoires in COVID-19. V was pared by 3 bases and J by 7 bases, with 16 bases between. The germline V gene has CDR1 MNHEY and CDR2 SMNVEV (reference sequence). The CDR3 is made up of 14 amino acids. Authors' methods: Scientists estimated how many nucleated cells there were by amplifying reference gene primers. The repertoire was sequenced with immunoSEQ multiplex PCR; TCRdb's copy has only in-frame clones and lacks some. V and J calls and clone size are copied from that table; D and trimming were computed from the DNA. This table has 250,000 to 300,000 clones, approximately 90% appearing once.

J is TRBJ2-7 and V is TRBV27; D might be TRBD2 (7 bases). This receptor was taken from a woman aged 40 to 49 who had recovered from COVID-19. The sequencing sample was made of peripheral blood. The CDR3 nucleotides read TGTGCCAGCAGTTTCCGCCCCGAGGGGGGGGAGCAGTACTTC. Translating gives CASSFRPEGGEQYF.